These T cell receptor beta chains were read from a single sample in a study of T-cell reconstitution after alpha-beta-depleted transplantation in children. TCRdb re-derived calls from the PCR reads in MiXCR, one entry per CDR3 protein. The sample lists fewer than 550,000 distinct CDR3 sequences; approximately 10% were seen once. Specimen: PBMCs, mostly from graft donor cells, collected 180 days after TCRalphabeta/CD19-depleted stem cell transplant. These receptors all stem from a female patient aged 2-10 years who had a stem cell transplant for aplastic anemia, so the T cells may come from the graft donor. Both conserved end residues are part of each CDR3. The D gene is left open where the match is weak. Clone size appears in some rows only: once, few, many, or a class for an expanded clone.

TRBV10-3	TRBJ2-3	.	many	TGTGCCATCAGTAGCACAGATACGCAGTATTTT	CAISSTDTQYF
TRBV7-8	TRBJ1-6	.	.	TGTGCCAGCAGCCAGTCGACGATTTTTCAGGACACATACCAATCACCCCTCCACTTT	CASSQSTIFQDTYQSPLHF
TRBV7-2	TRBJ1-3	TRBD1	.	TGTGCCAGCAGCCACCGGGACAGGACTGGAAACACCATATATTTT	CASSHRDRTGNTIYF
TRBV6-1	TRBJ1-1	.	few	TGTGCCAGCAGTGAAGGACGGACGGGCACTGAAGCTTTCTTT	CASSEGRTGTEAFF
TRBV6-1	TRBJ1-1	TRBD1	once	TGTGCCAGCAGGACCACAGGGGCTGGGATGAACACTGAAGCTTTCTTT	CASRTTGAGMNTEAFF
TRBV12-3/TRBV12-4	TRBJ1-5	.	.	TGTGCCAGCAGTTTAAAGGGGGATAGCTATCAGCCCCAGCATTTT	CASSLKGDSYQPQHF
TRBV9	TRBJ2-5	.	few	TGTGCCAGCAGCGAGAGGGGGGGGACGGAGACCCAGTACTTC	CASSERGGTETQYF
TRBV6-1	TRBJ1-2	TRBD1	few	TGTGCCAGCAGAATGACAGGGTTTGACTATGGCTACACCTTC	CASRMTGFDYGYTF
TRBV13	TRBJ2-3	.	few	TGTGCCAGCAGCTTAGAACAGATGCAGACAGATACGCAGTATTTT	CASSLEQMQTDTQYF
TRBV6-5	TRBJ2-3	.	many	TGTGCCAGCAGTTACACGGGGTCCACAGATACGCAGTATTTT	CASSYTGSTDTQYF
TRBV7-9	TRBJ2-2	.	.	TGTGCCAGCAGAGGCCACAGCGCCTCGAACACCGGGGAGCTGTTTTTT	CASRGHSASNTGELFF
TRBV5-6	TRBJ2-5	.	many	TGTGCCAGCAGCTTGACCCAGGTCCAAGAGACCCAGTACTTC	CASSLTQVQETQYF
TRBV9	TRBJ2-2	TRBD2	few	TGTGCCAGCAGCGTAGAGCAGTGGCGGGAGGCTAGCGGGGAGCTGTTTTTT	CASSVEQWREASGELFF
TRBV9	TRBJ2-1	.	.	TGTGCCAGCAGCGTCCGAGATGAGCAGTTCTTC	CASSVRDEQFF
TRBV3-1	TRBJ2-5	TRBD1	many	TGTGCCAGCAGCCCCCGGACAGGGGACGGAGAGACCCAGTACTTC	CASSPRTGDGETQYF
TRBV29-1	TRBJ1-3	.	.	TGCAGCGTCTTCTGGAGGGGTCAAAACACCATATATTTT	CSVFWRGQNTIYF
TRBV14	TRBJ2-3	.	few	TGTGCCAGCAGCCAAGTACGGACACCTAGCACAGATACGCAGTATTTT	CASSQVRTPSTDTQYF
TRBV7-8	TRBJ2-5	.	few	TGTGCCAGCAGCTTAAACCCAGGGGTTGGGGAGACCCAGTACTTC	CASSLNPGVGETQYF
TRBV7-6	TRBJ1-6	.	few	TGTGCCAGCAGCTTTAGGAGTTTAAATTCACCCCTCCACTTT	CASSFRSLNSPLHF
TRBV20-1	TRBJ1-2	TRBD1	many	TGCAGTGCTAGAGCGGGGGACAGCCTTAACTATGGCTACACCTTC	CSARAGDSLNYGYTF
TRBV6-2/TRBV6-3	TRBJ1-2	.	.	TGTGCCAGCAGTTCTGACAGGCCCTCCCGCTTGGGGTATGGCTACACCTTC	CASSSDRPSRLGYGYTF
TRBV10-3	TRBJ1-2	.	few	TGTGCCATCAGGAGGGACTGGGATACCTATGGCTACACCTTC	CAIRRDWDTYGYTF
TRBV12-3/TRBV12-4	TRBJ1-1	TRBD1	.	TGTGCCAGCAGTTTAGTAGACAGGGGGAGGACTGAAGCTTTCTTT	CASSLVDRGRTEAFF
TRBV29-1	TRBJ1-2	.	.	TGCAGCGCAGGACAGTATGGCTACACCTTC	CSAGQYGYTF
TRBV24-1	TRBJ2-3	.	many	TGTGCCACCAGTCGAGGCGGGACAGATACGCAGTATTTT	CATSRGGTDTQYF
TRBV4-2	TRBJ1-4	.	few	TGTGCCAGCAGCCCTGACGGGCCTCCACACCTTTATGAAAAACTGTTTTTT	CASSPDGPPHLYEKLFF
TRBV6-5	TRBJ2-2	.	few	TGTGCCAGCAGCTCTTTCCCCGGGGAGCTGTTTTTT	CASSSFPGELFF
TRBV15	TRBJ1-1	.	few	TGTGCCACCAGCAGTCCTCCCAGTACTGAAGCTTTCTTT	CATSSPPSTEAFF
TRBV9	TRBJ2-3	.	many	TGTGCCAGCAGCCCCGCAACCCCTACGCAGTATTTT	CASSPATPTQYF
TRBV6-5	TRBJ2-2	.	few	TGTGCCAGCAGTTACTCCCCCGGGGGCTGGGTTCGAGGGGAGCTGTTTTTT	CASSYSPGGWVRGELFF
TRBV5-6	TRBJ2-7	.	few	TGTGCCAGCAGCTTGTCCAGGGTAGGGGAGCAGTACTTC	CASSLSRVGEQYF
TRBV29-1	TRBJ1-3	.	.	TGCAGCGTTGGGATAGCACCCTCTGGAAACACCATATATTTT	CSVGIAPSGNTIYF
TRBV28	TRBJ1-6	.	few	TGTGCCAGCAGTTTTTTTCAGGGTGGTTCACCCCTCCACTTT	CASSFFQGGSPLHF